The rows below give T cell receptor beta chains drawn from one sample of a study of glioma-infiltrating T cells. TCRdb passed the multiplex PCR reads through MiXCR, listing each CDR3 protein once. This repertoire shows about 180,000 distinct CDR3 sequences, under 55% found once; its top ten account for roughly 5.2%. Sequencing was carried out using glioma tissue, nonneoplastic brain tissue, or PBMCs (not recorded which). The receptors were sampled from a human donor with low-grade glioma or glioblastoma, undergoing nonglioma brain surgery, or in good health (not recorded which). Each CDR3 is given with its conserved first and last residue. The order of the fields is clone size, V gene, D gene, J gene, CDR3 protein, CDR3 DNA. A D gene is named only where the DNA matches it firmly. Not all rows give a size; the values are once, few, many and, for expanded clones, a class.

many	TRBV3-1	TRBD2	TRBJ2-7	CASSQDTTSAEQYF	TGTGCCAGCAGCCAAGATACGACTAGCGCCGAGCAGTACTTC
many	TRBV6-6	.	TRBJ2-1	CASSYEAGSYNEQFF	TGTGCCAGCAGTTACGAGGCAGGTTCCTACAATGAGCAGTTCTTC
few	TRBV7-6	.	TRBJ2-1	CASSLQYRLHNEQFF	TGTGCCAGCAGCTTACAGTATAGGCTTCACAATGAGCAGTTCTTC
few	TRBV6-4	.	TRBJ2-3	CASSEGSGADTQYF	TGTGCCAGCAGTGAAGGCAGCGGAGCAGATACGCAGTATTTT
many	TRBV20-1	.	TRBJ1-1	CSASVTRGTEAFF	TGCAGTGCTAGTGTCACCAGGGGCACTGAAGCTTTCTTT
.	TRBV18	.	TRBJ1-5	CASSPLGMGDQPQHF	TGTGCCAGCTCACCACTGGGCATGGGAGATCAGCCCCAGCATTTT
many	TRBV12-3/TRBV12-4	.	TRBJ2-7	CASSLVSKGSEQYF	TGTGCCAGCAGTTTGGTCTCTAAGGGGAGCGAGCAGTACTTC
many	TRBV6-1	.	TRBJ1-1	CASNQFGNTEAFF	TGTGCCAGCAACCAGTTTGGGAACACTGAAGCTTTCTTT
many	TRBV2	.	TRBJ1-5	CASTRTVNQPQHF	TGTGCCAGCACACGGACAGTCAATCAGCCCCAGCATTTT
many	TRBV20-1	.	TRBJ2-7	CSAGADYYEQYF	TGCAGTGCTGGCGCTGACTACTACGAGCAGTACTTC
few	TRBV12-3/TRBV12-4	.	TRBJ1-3	CASRIRDDRNTIYF	TGTGCCAGCAGAATCCGGGACGACAGAAACACCATATATTTT
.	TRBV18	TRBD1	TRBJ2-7	CASSPDHWTGDYYEQYF	TGTGCCAGCTCACCAGATCACTGGACAGGGGACTACTACGAGCAGTACTTC
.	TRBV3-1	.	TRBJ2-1	CASSQKGVYYYNEQFF	TGTGCCAGCAGCCAAAAGGGGGTCTACTACTACAATGAGCAGTTCTTC
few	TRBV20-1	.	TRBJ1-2	CSARTGGLGGYTF	TGCAGTGCTAGGACGGGCGGCCTTGGGGGCTACACCTTC
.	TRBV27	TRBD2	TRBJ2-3	CASSAGEGFTDKQYF	TGTGCCAGCAGCGCTGGGGAGGGGTTCACAGATAAGCAGTATTTT
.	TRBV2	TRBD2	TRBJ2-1	CASRISGLAGGPYNEQFF	TGTGCCAGCAGAATATCAGGACTAGCGGGAGGGCCGTACAATGAGCAGTTCTTC
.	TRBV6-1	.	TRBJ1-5	CASSDPTGPHQPQHF	TGTGCCAGCAGTGATCCGACAGGACCCCATCAGCCCCAGCATTTT
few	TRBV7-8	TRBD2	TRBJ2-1	CASSLELNSASGSINEQFF	TGTGCCAGCAGCTTAGAACTCAACTCGGCTAGCGGGAGTATCAATGAGCAGTTCTTC
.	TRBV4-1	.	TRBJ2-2	CASSQVDMGFNTGELFF	TGCGCCAGCAGCCAAGTCGACATGGGGTTTAACACCGGGGAGCTGTTTTTT
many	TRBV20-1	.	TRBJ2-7	CSARVQSPSYEQYF	TGCAGTGCTAGGGTGCAGTCCCCCTCCTACGAGCAGTACTTC
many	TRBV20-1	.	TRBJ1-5	CSASLLGTRVDNQPQHF	TGCAGTGCTAGCTTACTTGGAACAAGGGTTGACAATCAGCCCCAGCATTTT
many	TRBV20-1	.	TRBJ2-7	CSARDLAGAFYEQYF	TGCAGTGCTAGAGATCTGGCAGGGGCCTTTTACGAGCAGTACTTC
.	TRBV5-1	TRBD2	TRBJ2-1	CASSTGGPHNEQFF	TGCGCCAGCAGCACGGGAGGGCCCCACAATGAGCAGTTCTTC
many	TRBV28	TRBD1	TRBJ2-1	CASSPGTGRYNEQFF	TGTGCCAGCAGTCCCGGGACAGGTCGCTACAATGAGCAGTTCTTC
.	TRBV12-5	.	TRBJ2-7	CASGPRDATYEQYF	TGTGCTAGTGGTCCACGGGACGCTACCTACGAGCAGTACTTC
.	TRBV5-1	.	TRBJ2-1	CASSLGQRGAYNEQFF	TGCGCCAGCAGCTTGGGACAAAGAGGGGCCTACAATGAGCAGTTCTTC
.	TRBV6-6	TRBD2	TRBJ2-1	CASSSSTSVRHSYNEQFF	TGTGCCAGCAGTTCCTCGACTAGCGTGAGACACTCCTACAATGAGCAGTTCTTC
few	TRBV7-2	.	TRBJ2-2	CASSLALATGELFF	TGTGCCAGCAGCTTAGCGCTCGCCACCGGGGAGCTGTTTTTT
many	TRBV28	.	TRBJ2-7	CASSLEAYEQYF	TGTGCCAGCAGTTTGGAAGCCTACGAGCAGTACTTC
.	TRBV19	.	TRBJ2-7	CASSPPHEQYF	TGTGCCAGTAGTCCTCCCCACGAGCAGTACTTC
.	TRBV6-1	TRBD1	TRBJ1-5	CASERDRALNQRQHF	TGTGCCAGCGAAAGAGACAGGGCCCTCAATCAGCGCCAGCATTTT
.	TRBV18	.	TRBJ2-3	CASSPQGGLSDTQYF	TGTGCCAGCTCACCACAGGGAGGTTTATCAGATACGCAGTATTTT
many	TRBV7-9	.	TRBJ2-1	CASSLRATDEQFF	TGTGCCAGCAGCTTAAGGGCAACCGATGAGCAGTTCTTC
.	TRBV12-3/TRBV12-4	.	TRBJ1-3	CAILIGVVRDGNTIYF	TGTGCCATCCTTATTGGGGTGGTCCGGGATGGAAACACCATATATTTT
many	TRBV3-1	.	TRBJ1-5	CASSQGGVAQPQHF	TGTGCCAGCAGCCAAGGTGGGGTAGCGCAGCCCCAGCATTTT
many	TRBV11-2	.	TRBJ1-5	CASSPTGESNQPQHF	TGTGCCAGCAGCCCCACGGGGGAGAGCAATCAGCCCCAGCATTTT
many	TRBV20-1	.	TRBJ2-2	CSARDEWETGELFF	TGCAGTGCTAGAGATGAATGGGAGACCGGGGAGCTGTTTTTT
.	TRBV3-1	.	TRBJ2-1	CASSPKSPAVGYNEQFF	TGTGCCAGCAGCCCCAAGTCTCCAGCGGTTGGGTACAATGAGCAGTTCTTC
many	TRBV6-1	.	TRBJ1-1	CASSSISNTEAFF	TGTGCCAGCAGTTCCATATCGAACACTGAAGCTTTCTTT
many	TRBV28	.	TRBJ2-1	CASRSRDPSSYNEQFF	TGTGCCAGCAGAAGCCGGGACCCCAGCTCCTACAATGAGCAGTTCTTC
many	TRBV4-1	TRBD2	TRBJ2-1	CASSPGLAGFNEQFF	TGCGCCAGCAGCCCCGGACTAGCGGGATTCAATGAGCAGTTCTTC
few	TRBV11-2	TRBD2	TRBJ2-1	CASSSLLAGAYNEQFF	TGTGCCAGCAGCTCCCTCCTTGCGGGGGCCTACAATGAGCAGTTCTTC
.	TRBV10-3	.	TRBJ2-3	CAISWTSAGDTQYF	TGTGCCATCAGTTGGACAAGCGCGGGAGATACGCAGTATTTT
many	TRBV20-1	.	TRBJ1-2	CSARVGGGGYTF	TGCAGTGCTAGAGTGGGAGGAGGCGGCTACACCTTC
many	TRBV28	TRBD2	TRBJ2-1	CASRGGRARSDEQFF	TGTGCCAGCAGGGGGGGGAGGGCCAGATCGGATGAGCAGTTCTTC
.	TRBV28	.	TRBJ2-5	CASTQALTYAPQETRYF	TGTGCCAGCACCCAGGCTCTCACTTACGCTCCCCAAGAGACCCGGTACTTC
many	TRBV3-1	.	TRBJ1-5	CASSQGRSNQPQHF	TGTGCCAGCAGCCAGGGTCGGAGCAATCAGCCCCAGCATTTT
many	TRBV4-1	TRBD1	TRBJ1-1	CASSKSGTDTEAFF	TGCGCCAGCAGCAAATCCGGGACAGACACTGAAGCTTTCTTT
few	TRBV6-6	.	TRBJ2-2	CASSYSNSNGELFF	TGTGCCAGCAGTTACTCGAACAGCAACGGGGAGCTGTTTTTT
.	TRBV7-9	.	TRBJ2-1	CASSLVTYNEQFF	TGTGCCAGCAGCTTAGTCACCTACAATGAGCAGTTCTTC
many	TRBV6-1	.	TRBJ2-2	CASSPIRPAANTGELFF	TGTGCCAGCAGTCCCATACGACCGGCGGCGAACACCGGGGAGCTGTTTTTT
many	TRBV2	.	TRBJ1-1	CASSIGRNTEAFF	TGTGCCAGCAGCATCGGACGGAACACTGAAGCTTTCTTT
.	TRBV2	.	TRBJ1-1	CASGMAGSNTEAFF	TGTGCCAGCGGCATGGCAGGGTCGAACACTGAAGCTTTCTTT
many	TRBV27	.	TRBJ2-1	CASSLGDEQFF	TGTGCCAGCAGTTTAGGGGATGAGCAGTTCTTC
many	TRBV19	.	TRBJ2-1	CASSIVVSHGNNEQFF	TGTGCCAGTAGTATAGTGGTGTCCCATGGAAACAATGAGCAGTTCTTC
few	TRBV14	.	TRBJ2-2	CASSQDLHSGGELFF	TGTGCCAGCAGCCAAGATCTGCATTCAGGAGGGGAGCTGTTTTTT
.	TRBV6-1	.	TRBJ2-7	CAISEGRGGNEQYF	TGTGCCATCAGTGAGGGCAGGGGTGGAAATGAGCAGTACTTC
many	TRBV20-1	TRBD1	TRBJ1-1	CSARGLQGTAFF	TGCAGTGCTAGAGGCCTACAGGGGACAGCTTTCTTT
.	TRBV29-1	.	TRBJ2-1	CSVQDPRTVKSNEQFF	TGCAGCGTTCAAGATCCCCGGACAGTCAAGTCCAATGAGCAGTTCTTC
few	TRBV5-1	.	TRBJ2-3	CASSLALGQTTDTQYF	TGCGCCAGCAGCTTGGCATTAGGGCAGACCACAGATACGCAGTATTTT